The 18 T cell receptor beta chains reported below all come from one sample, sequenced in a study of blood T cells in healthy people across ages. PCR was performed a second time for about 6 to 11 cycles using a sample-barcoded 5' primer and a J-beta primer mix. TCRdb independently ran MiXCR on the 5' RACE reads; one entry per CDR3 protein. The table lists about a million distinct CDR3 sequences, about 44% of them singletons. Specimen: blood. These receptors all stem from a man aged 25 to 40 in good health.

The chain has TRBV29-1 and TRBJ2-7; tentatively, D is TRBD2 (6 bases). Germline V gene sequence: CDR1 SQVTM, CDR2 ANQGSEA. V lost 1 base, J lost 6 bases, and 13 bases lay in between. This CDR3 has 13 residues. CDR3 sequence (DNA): TGCAGCGTTGAAGGCGGAGGGAGTCGCGAGCAGTACTTC. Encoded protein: CSVEGGGSREQYF.

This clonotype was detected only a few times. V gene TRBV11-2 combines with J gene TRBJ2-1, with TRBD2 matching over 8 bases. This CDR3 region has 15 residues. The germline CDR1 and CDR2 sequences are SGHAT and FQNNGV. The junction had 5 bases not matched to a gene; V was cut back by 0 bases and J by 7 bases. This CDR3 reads CASSLETGGWNEQFF. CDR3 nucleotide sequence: TGTGCCAGCAGCTTAGAAACGGGGGGGTGGAATGAGCAGTTCTTC. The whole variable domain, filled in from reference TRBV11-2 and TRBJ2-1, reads EAGVAQSPRYKIIEKRQSVAFWCNPISGHATLYWYQQILGQGPKLLIQFQNNGVVDDSQLPKDRFSAERLKGVDSTLKIQPAKLEDSAVYLCASSLETGGWNEQFFGPGTRLTVL.

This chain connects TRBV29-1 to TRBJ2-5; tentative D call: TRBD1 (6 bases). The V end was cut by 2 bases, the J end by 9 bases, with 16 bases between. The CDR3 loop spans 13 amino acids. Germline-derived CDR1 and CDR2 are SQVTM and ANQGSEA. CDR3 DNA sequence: TGCAGCGTTGAAATCGCTAGTAAGGGGGCCCAGTACTTC. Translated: CSVEIASKGAQYF. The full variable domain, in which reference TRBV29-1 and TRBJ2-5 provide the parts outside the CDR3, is SAVISQKPSRDICQRGTSLTIQCQVDSQVTMMFWYRQQPGQSLTLIATANQGSEATYESGFVIDKFPISRPNLTFSTLTVSNMSPEDSSIYLCSVEIASKGAQYFGPGTRLLVL.

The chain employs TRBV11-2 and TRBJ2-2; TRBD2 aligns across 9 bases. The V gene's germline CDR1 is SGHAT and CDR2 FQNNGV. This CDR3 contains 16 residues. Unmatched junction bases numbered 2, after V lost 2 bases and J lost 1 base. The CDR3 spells CASSLPSGVNTGELFF. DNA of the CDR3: TGTGCCAGCAGCTTACCTAGCGGGGTGAACACCGGGGAGCTGTTTTTT.

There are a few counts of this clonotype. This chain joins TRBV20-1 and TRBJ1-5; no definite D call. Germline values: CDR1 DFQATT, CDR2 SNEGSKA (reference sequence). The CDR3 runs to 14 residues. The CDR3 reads CSVIAAGRDQPQHF. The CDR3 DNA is TGCAGCGTCATCGCAGCCGGGAGGGATCAGCCCCAGCATTTT.

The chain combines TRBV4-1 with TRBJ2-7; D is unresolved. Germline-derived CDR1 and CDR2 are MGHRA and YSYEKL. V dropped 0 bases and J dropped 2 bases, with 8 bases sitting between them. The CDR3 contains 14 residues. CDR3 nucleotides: TGCGCCAGCAGCCAAGAGACGCTTCCCTACGAGCAGTACTTC. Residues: CASSQETLPYEQYF.

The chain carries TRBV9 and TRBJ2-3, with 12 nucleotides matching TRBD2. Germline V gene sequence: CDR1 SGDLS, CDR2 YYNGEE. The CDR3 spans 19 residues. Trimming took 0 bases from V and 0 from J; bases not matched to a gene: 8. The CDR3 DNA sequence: TGTGCCAGCAGCGTAGGCCTAGCGGGGGGGCCCGCTAGCACAGATACGCAGTATTTT. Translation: CASSVGLAGGPASTDTQYF. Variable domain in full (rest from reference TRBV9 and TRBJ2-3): DSGVTQTPKHLITATGQRVTLRCSPRSGDLSVYWYQQSLDQGLQFLIQYYNGEERAKGNILERFSAQQFPDLHSELNLSSLELGDSALYFCASSVGLAGGPASTDTQYFGPGTRLTVL.

DNA for the CDR3: TGTGCCACCAGTGACCGGACAGGGGGAAGGGACATTCAGTACTTC. Its translation is CATSDRTGGRDIQYF. The V call is TRBV24-1, the J call TRBJ2-4; 10 bases are shared with TRBD1. With V trimmed by 4 bases and J by 8 bases, 7 bases remained unmatched. CDR1 KGHDR and CDR2 SFDVKD come from the germline V gene. The CDR3 length is 15 residues.

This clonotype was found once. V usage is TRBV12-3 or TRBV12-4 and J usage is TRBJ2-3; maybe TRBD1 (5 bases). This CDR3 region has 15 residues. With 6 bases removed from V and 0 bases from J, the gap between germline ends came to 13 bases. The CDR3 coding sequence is TGTGCCAGCAGCCGTGACAGCTTAAGCACAGATACGCAGTATTTT. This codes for CASSRDSLSTDTQYF.

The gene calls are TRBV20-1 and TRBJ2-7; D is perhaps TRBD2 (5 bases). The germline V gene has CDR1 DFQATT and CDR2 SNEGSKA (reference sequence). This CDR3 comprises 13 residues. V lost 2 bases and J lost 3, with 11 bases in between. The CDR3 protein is CSARRSSNYEQYF. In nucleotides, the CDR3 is TGCAGTGCTAGAAGATCTAGCAACTACGAGCAGTACTTC.

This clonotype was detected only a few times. CDR3 loop: CSAPMTGKLFF. The CDR3 DNA sequence: TGCAGCGCCCCTATGACGGGAAAACTGTTTTTT. The chain couples TRBV29-1 to TRBJ1-4; no clear D. The CDR3 covers 11 residues. V lost 7 bases and J 10 bases, leaving 13 bases between the germline ends. Germline values: CDR1 SQVTM, CDR2 ANQGSEA.

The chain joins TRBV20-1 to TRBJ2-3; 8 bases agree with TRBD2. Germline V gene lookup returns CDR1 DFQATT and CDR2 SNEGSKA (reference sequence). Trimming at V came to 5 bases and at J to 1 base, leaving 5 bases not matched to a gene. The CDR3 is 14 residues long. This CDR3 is CSAAKAGGTDTQYF. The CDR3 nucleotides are TGCAGTGCTGCCAAAGCGGGGGGCACAGATACGCAGTATTTT.

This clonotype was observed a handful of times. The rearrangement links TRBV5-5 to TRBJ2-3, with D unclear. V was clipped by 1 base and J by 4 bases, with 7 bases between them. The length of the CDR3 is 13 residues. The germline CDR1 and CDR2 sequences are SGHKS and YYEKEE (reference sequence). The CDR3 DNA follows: TGTGCCAGCAGCTTGAATGGACCAGATACGCAGTATTTT. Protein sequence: CASSLNGPDTQYF.

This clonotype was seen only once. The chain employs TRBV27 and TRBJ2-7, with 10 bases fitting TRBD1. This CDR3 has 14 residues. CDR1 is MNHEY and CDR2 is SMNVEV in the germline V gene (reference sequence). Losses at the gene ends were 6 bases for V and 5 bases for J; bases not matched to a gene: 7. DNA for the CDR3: TGTGCCAGCAGACCCACCGGGACAGGGGACGAGCAGTACTTC. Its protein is CASRPTGTGDEQYF.

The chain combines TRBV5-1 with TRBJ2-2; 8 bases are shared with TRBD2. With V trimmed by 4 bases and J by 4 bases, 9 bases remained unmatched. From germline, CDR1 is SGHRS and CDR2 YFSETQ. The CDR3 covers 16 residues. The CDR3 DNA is TGCGCCAGCAGCCCACAAAGCGGGGGCCTCACCGGGGAGCTGTTTTTT. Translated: CASSPQSGGLTGELFF.

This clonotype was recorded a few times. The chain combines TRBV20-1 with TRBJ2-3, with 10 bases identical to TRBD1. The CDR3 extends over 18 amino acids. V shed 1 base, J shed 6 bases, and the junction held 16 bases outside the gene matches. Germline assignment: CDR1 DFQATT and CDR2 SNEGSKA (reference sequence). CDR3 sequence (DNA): TGCAGTGCTAGAGCTCCCCTGGGCATCCCGGGACAGGGGGATACGCAGTATTTT. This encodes CSARAPLGIPGQGDTQYF.

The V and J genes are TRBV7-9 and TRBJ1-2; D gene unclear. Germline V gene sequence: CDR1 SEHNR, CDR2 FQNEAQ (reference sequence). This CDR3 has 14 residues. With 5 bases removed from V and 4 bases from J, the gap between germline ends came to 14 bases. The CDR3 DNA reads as TGTGCCAGCAGCCCTCGGGAAGACCTCTATGGCTACACCTTC. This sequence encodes CASSPREDLYGYTF.

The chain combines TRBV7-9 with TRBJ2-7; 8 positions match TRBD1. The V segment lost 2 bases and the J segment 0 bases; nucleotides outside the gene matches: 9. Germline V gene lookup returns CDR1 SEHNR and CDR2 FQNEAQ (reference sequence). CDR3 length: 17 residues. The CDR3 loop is CASSLNSGRGPSYEQYF. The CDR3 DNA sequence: TGTGCCAGCAGCTTAAATTCGGGCAGGGGGCCCTCCTACGAGCAGTACTTC.